This TCR beta chain emerged from a study of CD8 T cells in ankylosing spondylitis. TCRdb used MiXCR to reprocess the 5' RACE reads, holding one entry per CDR3 protein. This sample has some 250,000 distinct CDR3 sequences; about 24% occur once, and the top ten carry approximately 0.61%. Deletions cut 5 bases from V and 6 bases from J, with 15 bases between. The length of the CDR3 is 14 residues. Sequencing input: blood, either unsorted or a sorted T cell fraction (not recorded which). The receptor was isolated from a male donor with ankylosing spondylitis or in good health (not recorded which). The chain joins TRBV12-3 or TRBV12-4 to TRBJ2-3, with a weak D call TRBD2 (6 bases). The CDR3 DNA follows: TGTGCCAGCAGTCCCCAGGGAGGACCCGATACGCAGTATTTT. As protein: CASSPQGGPDTQYF.